What follows are 15 T cell receptor beta chains derived from one specimen sequenced in a study of molecular identifiers for immune sequencing clone quantification. TCRdb used MiXCR to reprocess the PCR reads, holding one entry per CDR3 protein. The sample carries some 650,000 distinct CDR3 sequences, 20% recorded once. The sample consisted of naive CD8+ T cells from blood, with Jurkat cell RNA spiked in. Subset: FACS-sorted CD8+CD4-CCR7+CD45RA+ naive T cells. Receptor source: a human donor in good health. Some libraries in this study had Jurkat cell RNA spiked in.

The CDR3 nucleotides are TGTGCCAGCAGCCCGGGTAGAAACAATGAGCAGTTCTTC. It specifies CASSPGRNNEQFF. V gene TRBV14 combines with J gene TRBJ2-1; D not resolved. Germline V CDR1 and CDR2: SGHDN, FVKESK. Deletions cut 4 bases from V and 5 bases from J, with 9 bases between. The CDR3 has 13 residues.

This clonotype was seen ten or more times. CDR3: CASSLPDRAYEQYF. For the CDR3, the DNA is TGTGCCAGCAGCTTACCGGACCGAGCCTACGAGCAGTACTTC. This chain joins TRBV5-6 and TRBJ2-7; D gene unclear. The length of the CDR3 is 14 residues. From germline, CDR1 is SGHDT and CDR2 YYEEEE. V lost 2 bases and J lost 2, with 11 bases in between.

This clonotype was seen once. A much larger clone lies a single base off, so this may be a read error. V is TRBV27 and J is TRBJ2-3; 7 bases align to TRBD1. Looked up from germline, CDR1 is MNHEY and CDR2 is SMNVEV (reference sequence). CDR3 length equals 15 residues. CDR3 sequence (DNA): TGTGCCAGCAGTTTAGAGACAGGGATCACAGGTACGCAGTATTTT. Protein product: CASSLETGITGTQYF.

The table lists this clonotype with many counts. This sequence joins TRBV6-2 or TRBV6-3 and TRBJ1-1; D uncertain. The CDR3 has 15 amino acids. Germline V gives CDR1 MNHEY, CDR2 SVGEGT. V lost 6 bases and J 1 base, leaving 15 bases between the germline ends. The CDR3: CASSQVHSTNTEAFF. DNA of the CDR3: TGTGCCAGCAGCCAAGTACACTCCACGAACACTGAAGCTTTCTTT.

This clonotype was counted between two and nine times. This rearrangement joins TRBV11-2 to TRBJ2-1; no definite D call. Germline V lookup: CDR1 SGHAT, CDR2 FQNNGV. Trimming took off 0 bases at V and 9 bases at J, with 12 bases between the two ends. This CDR3 spans 14 amino acids. The CDR3: CASSLEATGGEQFF. CDR3 nucleotide sequence: TGTGCCAGCAGCTTAGAGGCGACCGGCGGTGAGCAGTTCTTC.

This clonotype occurred many times. The gene calls are TRBV7-9 and TRBJ2-7; the D is unclear. Trimming removed 1 base from V and 3 bases from J, with 10 bases in between. In germline, CDR1 is SEHNR, CDR2 FQNEAQ (reference sequence). The CDR3 extends over 14 amino acids. Here the CDR3 reads CASSLVDAHYEQYF. DNA for the CDR3: TGTGCCAGCAGCTTAGTGGACGCTCACTACGAGCAGTACTTC. The full variable domain, in which reference TRBV7-9 and TRBJ2-7 provide the parts outside the CDR3, is DTGVSQNPRHKITKRGQNVTFRCDPISEHNRLYWYRQTLGQGPEFLTYFQNEAQLEKSRLLSDRFSAERPKGSFSTLEIQRTEQGDSAMYLCASSLVDAHYEQYFGPGTRLTVT.

There are many counts of this clonotype. The CDR3 loop reads CASSQDIAGPATDTQYF. The CDR3 bases are TGTGCCAGCAGCCAAGACATAGCAGGACCAGCCACAGATACGCAGTATTTT. The V and J genes are TRBV14 and TRBJ2-3; D is uncertain. The ends were cut back, 0 bases at V and 2 bases at J, with 15 bases in the middle. This CDR3 is built from 17 residues. CDR1 is SGHDN and CDR2 is FVKESK in the germline V gene.

On this clonotype: A much bigger clone sits one base away, suggesting this may be a read error. The J gene is TRBJ2-5, the V gene TRBV9, with a tentative D call TRBD1 (5 bases). Trimming removed 0 bases at V and 5 bases at J, with 14 bases between. Germline assignment: CDR1 SGDLS and CDR2 YYNGEE. CDR3 length: 15 residues. CDR3 sequence (DNA): TGTGCCAGCAGCGTAGGAGGCAGGGCACACGAGACCCAGTACTTC. Translation gives CASSVGGRAHETQYF.

This clonotype was seen repeatedly, ten times or more. The J gene is TRBJ2-1, the V gene TRBV12-3 or TRBV12-4; the D gene is possibly TRBD2 (5 bases). Trimming took 2 bases from V and 15 from J, leaving 14 bases between them. The CDR3 sequence is 12 residues long. In DNA form, the CDR3 reads TGTGCCAGCAGTTTACGGGATCTTGTATCGTTCTTC. It yields the protein CASSLRDLVSFF.

Concerning this clonotype: A much larger clone lies one base from this, so it may be a read error. This chain uses TRBV2 with TRBJ2-7, with 9 bases fitting TRBD2. This CDR3 is 14 amino acids long. CDR1 is SNHLY and CDR2 is FYNNEI in the germline V gene. The CDR3 spells CASSYGTSSYEQHF. Here the CDR3 DNA reads TGTGCCAGCAGTTACGGGACTAGCTCCTACGAGCAGCACTTC.

This clonotype was recorded at least ten times. CDR3 DNA: TGCAGTGGTGAGGGGCCCACCGGGGAGCTGTTTTTT. It translates to CSGEGPTGELFF. The rearrangement links TRBV20-1 to TRBJ2-2, with D possibly called TRBD1 or TRBD2 (5 bases each). Trimming shortened V by 7 bases and J by 4 bases, and 10 bases separated the two germline ends. Germline CDR1 and CDR2: DFQATT and SNEGSKA (reference sequence). The length of the CDR3 is 12 residues.

This clonotype was observed many times. The V and J genes are TRBV6-2 or TRBV6-3 and TRBJ2-7, with TRBD2 identical over 7 bases. The ends lost 8 bases at V and 5 bases at J; junction bases unmatched: 15. This CDR3 spans 15 amino acids. Germline V gives CDR1 MNHEY, CDR2 SVGEGT. The CDR3 loop is CASSFGGGLFHEQYF. Written as DNA, the CDR3 is TGTGCCAGCTCCTTTGGCGGGGGTCTTTTCCACGAGCAGTACTTC.

This clonotype has only one observation. The chain couples TRBV30 to TRBJ2-1; 8 positions match TRBD2. The CDR3 consists of 16 residues. J was trimmed by 6 bases and V by 1 base; bases with no gene match: 11. Germline CDR1 GTSNPN, CDR2 SVGIG (reference sequence). The CDR3 DNA follows: TGTGCCTGGAGTGGCCTAGCGGGTCCTACCTCCAATGAGCAGTTCTTC. It yields the protein CAWSGLAGPTSNEQFF.

The genes are TRBV10-1 and TRBJ2-7, with D perhaps matching TRBD1 (7 bases). CDR1 WNHNN and CDR2 SYGVQD come from the germline V gene (reference sequence). The CDR3 covers 18 residues. Trimming took 0 bases from V and 6 from J, leaving 24 bases between them. The CDR3 protein is CASSESRLGQGGIREQYF. The CDR3 bases are TGCGCCAGCAGTGAGTCAAGGTTGGGGCAGGGGGGTATCCGCGAGCAGTACTTC.

This clonotype was seen at least ten times. The J gene is TRBJ2-7, the V gene TRBV6-1; 9 positions agree with TRBD1. This CDR3 is 13 amino acids long. Trimming at V came to 7 bases and at J to 4 bases, leaving 5 bases not matched to a gene. Germline CDR1 is MNHNS and CDR2 is SASEGT. The CDR3 is CASTHRGLYEQYF. The CDR3 DNA sequence: TGTGCCAGCACCCACAGGGGGCTATACGAGCAGTACTTC.